The following is a T cell receptor beta chain sequence with its context. The antigen remains unidentified. V dropped 1 base and J dropped 6; count of bases not matched to a gene: 3. The CDR3 sequence is 14 residues long. Germline V gene sequence: CDR1 LGHNA, CDR2 YNFKEQ. The data were obtained in a study of response to subunit inactivated influenza vaccine. TCRdb called the RT-PCR reads again in MiXCR, with one record for every CDR3 protein. The sample shows over 300,000 distinct CDR3 sequences, just over 20% of them seen only once. Study-wide points: The authors proposed limited new T cell recruitment per seasonal influenza vaccination.

Sequenced here: PBMCs from blood, sampled approximately 20 months after vaccination. The sequence was obtained from a man aged 50-75 years who received an inactivated influenza vaccine. The rearrangement joins TRBV4-2 to TRBJ2-7, with 10 bases that match TRBD1. The CDR3 region is CASSQGDRGGEQYF. CDR3 DNA sequence: TGTGCCAGCAGCCAAGGGGACAGGGGTGGCGAGCAGTACTTC.